A single sample gave rise to the 5 T cell receptor beta chains below, sequenced in a study of blood T cell repertoires in COVID-19. Measured with immunoSEQ multiplex PCR; TCRdb has only the in-frame clones, and not every one. The sample consists of approximately 220,000 clones, over 70% of them appearing once. The sequenced material came from peripheral blood. These receptors all stem from a woman aged 50 to 65 with acute or convalescent COVID-19.

The chain has TRBV9 and TRBJ2-1, with a possible D match to TRBD2 (5 bases). Trimming took off 4 bases at V and 5 bases at J, with 13 bases between the two ends. The CDR3 is made up of 14 amino acids. CDR1 and CDR2 from the germline V gene are SGDLS and YYNGEE. In DNA form, the CDR3 reads TGTGCCAGCAGCCCAGCGGACTTCGACAATGAGCAGTTCTTC. This translates into CASSPADFDNEQFF.

Note on this clone: An end of the junction does not agree with germline; a read error may underlie this. The J gene is TRBJ2-7, the V gene TRBV3-1 (or the pseudogene TRBV3-2); possible D gene TRBD1, 7 bases. Per the germline V gene, CDR1 is LGHDT and CDR2 is YNNKEL (reference sequence). This CDR3 has 11 amino acids. The CDR3 DNA is TGTGCCAGCAGCCAAGATGGGGGGACAGACTTC. This gives the protein CASSQDGGTDF.

With respect to this clone: This same CDR3 is encoded by further DNA sequences in the sample. This rearrangement joins TRBV24-1 to TRBJ2-3; D is ambiguous. V was cut by 5 bases and J by 1 base, with 3 bases left in between. The CDR3 extends over 12 amino acids. Germline CDR1 and CDR2: KGHDR and SFDVKD. The CDR3 nucleotides are TGTGCCACCAGTGCAGGCACAGATACGCAGTATTTT. Its protein is CATSAGTDTQYF.

The V and J genes are TRBV25-1 and TRBJ2-5, with 10 bases lining up with TRBD1. Per germline, CDR1 MGHDK and CDR2 SYGVNS. This CDR3 spans 16 amino acids. With V trimmed by 4 bases and J by 2 bases, 7 bases remained unmatched. For the CDR3, the DNA is TGTGCCAGCAGTGGGACAGGGGGGGTACGGCAAGAGACCCAGTACTTC. Amino acids: CASSGTGGVRQETQYF.

DNA of the CDR3: TGCAGCGTTTTAGGACAGGGGGGCTTCCAAGAGACCCAGTACTTC. It translates to CSVLGQGGFQETQYF. The chain recombines TRBV29-1 with TRBJ2-5; TRBD1 agrees at 10 bases. V gave up 5 bases and J gave up 1 base; unmatched junction bases: 7. The CDR3 runs to 15 residues. Germline loops: CDR1 SQVTM, CDR2 ANQGSEA.